The T cell receptor (beta chain) described here comes from a study of T-cell memory formation after mild COVID-19. The overall study: Clustering of TCRs was largely donor specific. Study-wide findings and caveats: The study detected some responding clones in pre-infection memory, suggesting cross-reactive memory joined. Clones that shrank (day 15 to 85) were balanced CD4/CD8, whereas later expanders leaned CD4+. Confirmation was lacking for SARS-CoV-2 specificity of second-wave clones that peaked on day 37.

MiXCR was run by TCRdb on the 5' RACE reads, yielding one entry per CDR3 protein. The table includes some 130,000 distinct CDR3 sequences, 17% detected once. J lost 6 bases, V lost 0 bases, and 6 bases had no gene match. Germline CDR1 KGHSH, CDR2 LQKENI. CDR3 size: 15 residues. On this clonotype: Antigen specificity is unknown.

This sequence originates from a man younger than 35 who had mild COVID-19 (a few samples of this study predate the infection). Cell type and time point are not known. The chain joins TRBV18 to TRBJ2-5; 8 nucleotides agree with TRBD2. What was sequenced was PBMCs or a T cell subset sorted from them (not recorded which). CDR3 bases: TGTGCCAGCTCACCACCGTCACTAGCGGAGCAGACCCAGTACTTC. It is translated as CASSPPSLAEQTQYF. Full variable domain (outside the CDR3, taken from reference TRBV18 and TRBJ2-5): NAGVMQNPRHLVRRRGQEARLRCSPMKGHSHVYWYRQLPEEGLKFMVYLQKENIIDESGMPKERFSAEFPKEGPSILRIQQVVRGDSAAYFCASSPPSLAEQTQYFGPGTRLLVL.